Below are 2 T cell receptor beta chains sequenced from a single sample in a study of shared clonotypes between healthy human individuals. Sequencing used immunoSEQ multiplex PCR; TCRdb keeps in-frame clones, though not all of them. Of 2 million to 2.5 million clones listed, 80% to 95% are singletons. Sequenced material: naive CD4+ T cells from PBMCs. The subset: CD45RA+ positively selected. These receptors originate from a man between 18 and 29 years old in good health. Some clones in this sample may be carry-over from other donors' samples.

The V and J genes are TRBV6-5 and TRBJ2-2; 11 nucleotides match TRBD2. Per the germline V gene, CDR1 is MNHEY and CDR2 is SVGAGI. Germline trimming cut 6 bases from V and 9 bases from J; bases unmatched to any gene: 9. The CDR3 extends over 15 amino acids. This CDR3 reads CASRGATSGTRELFF. The CDR3 nucleotides are TGTGCCAGCAGAGGTGCGACTAGCGGGACGAGGGAGCTGTTTTTT.

V usage is TRBV6-4 and J usage is TRBJ2-7, with TRBD1 matching over 9 bases. Germline trimming cut 8 bases from V and 2 bases from J; bases unmatched to any gene: 7. The CDR3 sequence is 14 residues long. The germline V gene has CDR1 MRHNA and CDR2 SNTAGT. CDR3 coding DNA: TGTGCCAGCCTTACCCGGGACAGGGCCTACGAGCAGTACTTC. It codes for CASLTRDRAYEQYF.